Each of the 32 T cell receptor beta chains below was sequenced from the same sample in a study of patients and donors after allogeneic stem cell transplantation. TCRdb passed the RT-PCR reads through MiXCR, listing each CDR3 protein once. The table has 920,000 or so distinct CDR3 sequences, approximately 18% seen once. Sequencing input: blood, either unsorted or a sorted T cell fraction (not recorded which). The receptors derive from a human donor who was either an allogeneic HSCT recipient or a stem cell or donor lymphocyte infusion donor (not recorded which). It is not recorded whose cells these are; they may come from a transplant donor.

The chain links TRBV12-3 or TRBV12-4 to TRBJ1-2; D not resolved. Trimming left V 8 bases short and J 4 bases short, with 8 bases between. This CDR3 contains 11 residues. The CDR3 spells CASGETYGYTF. The CDR3 nucleotides are TGTGCCAGCGGGGAAACCTATGGCTACACCTTC.

J is TRBJ2-5 and V is TRBV12-3 or TRBV12-4, with D possibly matching TRBD2 (6 bases). The CDR3 contains 13 residues. V was cut by 6 bases and J by 5 bases, with 13 bases left in between. The CDR3 loop is CASRPRERETQYF. CDR3 sequence (DNA): TGTGCCAGCAGACCCCGGGAGCGGGAGACCCAGTACTTC.

The chain carries TRBV6-1 and TRBJ1-3; the D gene is possibly TRBD1 (6 bases). V was shortened by 8 bases and J by 4 bases, with 12 bases between the two germline ends. This CDR3 is 13 amino acids long. Per germline, CDR1 MNHNS and CDR2 SASEGT. CDR3 in amino acids: CASSGAPGNTIYF. For the CDR3, the DNA is TGTGCCAGCTCGGGGGCTCCGGGAAACACCATATATTTT.

This clonotype was observed a few times. CDR3 loop: CASSGRGIYGYTF. CDR3 DNA: TGTGCCAGCAGCGGCAGGGGAATCTATGGCTACACCTTC. V and J are TRBV9 and TRBJ1-2; perhaps TRBD1 as D (6 bases). From germline, CDR1 is SGDLS and CDR2 YYNGEE. The CDR3 is 13 residues long. Trimming stripped 3 bases from V and 4 bases from J, with 10 bases between.

This clonotype came up many times. The chain links TRBV24-1 to TRBJ1-2; no reliable D call. Per germline, CDR1 KGHDR and CDR2 SFDVKD. The CDR3 covers 15 residues. V was shortened by 2 bases and J by 2 bases, with 11 bases between the two germline ends. The CDR3 sequence: CATSDSAAMNYGYTF. The CDR3, as DNA: TGTGCCACCAGTGATTCAGCAGCTATGAACTATGGCTACACCTTC.

This clonotype appeared a few times. J is TRBJ2-6 and V is TRBV5-5, with D possibly being TRBD1 or TRBD2 (6 bases each). The CDR3 contains 18 residues. Trimming took off 0 bases at V and 0 bases at J, with 13 bases between the two ends. Germline CDR1 is SGHKS and CDR2 is YYEKEE (reference sequence). The CDR3 DNA is TGTGCCAGCAGCTTGGGGCAGGGGAGGAACTCTGGGGCCAACGTCCTGACTTTC. Translating it yields CASSLGQGRNSGANVLTF.

The chain recombines TRBV7-9 with TRBJ1-6; D uncertain. The CDR3 runs 14 residues. V was trimmed by 5 bases and J by 10 bases, leaving 15 bases between them. CDR1 and CDR2 (germline): SEHNR, FQNEAQ (reference sequence). Written as DNA, the CDR3 is TGTGCCAGCAGCCTCGGACGCAAGGACTCACCCCTCCACTTT. Residues: CASSLGRKDSPLHF.

In its sample, this clonotype was seen a few times. The chain has TRBV2 and TRBJ2-1, with D hard to call. The CDR3 spans 14 residues. V lost 6 bases and J lost 5, with 14 bases in between. The germline V gene encodes CDR1 SNHLY and CDR2 FYNNEI. The CDR3 protein is CASSQRLGNNEQFF. CDR3 bases: TGTGCCAGCAGCCAGAGACTCGGAAACAATGAGCAGTTCTTC. Full variable domain (remainder filled in from reference TRBV2 and TRBJ2-1): EPEVTQTPSHQVTQMGQEVILRCVPISNHLYFYWYRQILGQKVEFLVSFYNNEISEKSEIFDDQFSVERPDGSNFTLKIRSTKLEDSAMYFCASSQRLGNNEQFFGPGTRLTVL.

This clonotype was found a few times. The rearrangement joins TRBV7-9 to TRBJ2-6; D is possibly TRBD1 or TRBD2 (5 bases each). The CDR3 is made up of 16 amino acids. Trimming removed 5 bases from V and 2 bases from J, with 13 bases in between. Germline CDR1 is SEHNR and CDR2 is FQNEAQ (reference sequence). CDR3 sequence: CASSRLQGAGANVLTF. DNA for the CDR3: TGTGCCAGCAGCCGCCTTCAGGGAGCTGGGGCCAACGTCCTGACTTTC. The full variable domain, with the rest looked up from reference TRBV7-9 and TRBJ2-6, is DTGVSQNPRHKITKRGQNVTFRCDPISEHNRLYWYRQTLGQGPEFLTYFQNEAQLEKSRLLSDRFSAERPKGSFSTLEIQRTEQGDSAMYLCASSRLQGAGANVLTFGAGSRLTVL.

The J gene is TRBJ1-6, the V gene TRBV10-3; possibly TRBD1 for D (6 bases). From germline, CDR1 is ENHRY and CDR2 SYGVKD. The CDR3 is made up of 13 amino acids. V lost 6 bases and J 10 bases, leaving 13 bases between the germline ends. The CDR3 nucleotides are TGTGCCATCAGGGACAGAATTGGCTCACCCCTCCACTTT. Translated, it gives CAIRDRIGSPLHF.

This clonotype was detected only a few times. The chain combines TRBV30 with TRBJ2-7; D ambiguous. The germline V gene encodes CDR1 GTSNPN and CDR2 SVGIG (reference sequence). The CDR3 sequence is 10 residues long. V gave up 3 bases and J gave up 6 bases, with 6 bases separating them. DNA of the CDR3: TGTGCCTGGAGCACAGTCGAGCAGTACTTC. Its protein is CAWSTVEQYF.

The V and J genes are TRBV6-6 and TRBJ2-4, with TRBD1 identical over 7 bases. This CDR3 has 13 amino acids. V dropped 4 bases and J dropped 9; count of bases not matched to a gene: 6. In germline, CDR1 is MNHNY, CDR2 SVGAGI (reference sequence). The DNA for the CDR3 is TGTGCCAGCAGTTCAAACAGGGGCGGCATTCAGTACTTC. Amino acids: CASSSNRGGIQYF.

The chain joins TRBV6-1 to TRBJ1-5; D not resolved. CDR1 is MNHNS, CDR2 SASEGT, per germline. The length of the CDR3 is 13 residues. V was trimmed by 7 bases and J by 8 bases, leaving 15 bases between them. CDR3 protein: CASTGDPNKPQHF. In nucleotides, the CDR3 is TGTGCCAGCACCGGAGACCCTAATAAGCCCCAGCATTTT.

V is TRBV11-3 and J is TRBJ1-6; D possibly corresponds to TRBD1 (6 bases). Germline V gene sequence: CDR1 SGHNT, CDR2 YENEEA. V lost 4 bases and J lost 7, with 11 bases in between. This CDR3 has 14 residues. The CDR3 loop reads CASSSGRGNSPLHF. The CDR3 nucleotides are TGTGCCAGCAGCTCGGGCAGGGGCAATTCACCCCTCCACTTT.

This chain's CDR3 is CASNPDRVYEQYF. The CDR3 DNA reads TGTGCCAGCAACCCAGACAGGGTCTACGAGCAGTACTTC. This chain uses TRBV6-1 with TRBJ2-7; 7 nucleotides line up with TRBD1. After removal of 7 bases from V and 3 bases from J, the junction contained 6 bases not matched to a gene. CDR3 length: 13 amino acids. Germline CDR1 is MNHNS and CDR2 is SASEGT.

This chain connects TRBV6-1 to TRBJ2-5, with D possibly TRBD2 on 5 matching bases. Trimming took 10 bases from V and 3 from J, leaving 18 bases between them. The CDR3 is 14 amino acids. Germline loops: CDR1 MNHNS, CDR2 SASEGT. CDR3: CATARDPLKETQYF. The DNA for the CDR3 is TGTGCCACCGCTCGGGATCCTTTGAAAGAGACCCAGTACTTC.

This clonotype was observed a few times. The V gene is TRBV6-2 or TRBV6-3, the J gene TRBJ2-7, with D perhaps given as TRBD1 or TRBD2 (5 bases each). From germline, CDR1 is MNHEY and CDR2 SVGEGT. This CDR3 spans 12 amino acids. V shed 5 bases and J shed 4 bases, with 9 bases lying between them. The CDR3 here is CASSHEGYEQYF. CDR3 nucleotides: TGTGCCAGCAGTCACGAGGGGTACGAGCAGTACTTC.

This clonotype was recorded a few times. V is TRBV5-1 and J is TRBJ2-5; 15 nucleotides agree with TRBD2. J gave up 4 bases and V 3 bases, and 7 bases lay outside the gene matches. The CDR3 spans 17 residues. Germline CDR1 and CDR2: SGHRS and YFSETQ. CDR3 protein: CASSSGLAGGLGETQYF. In DNA form, the CDR3 reads TGCGCCAGCAGCTCCGGACTAGCGGGGGGGCTTGGAGAGACCCAGTACTTC.

This clonotype was found many times. The J gene is TRBJ2-3, the V gene TRBV12-3 or TRBV12-4, with 13 bases aligning to TRBD2. The CDR3 is 15 amino acids. J was trimmed by 7 bases and V by 6 bases; bases with no gene match: 7. This chain's CDR3 is CASRPLAGGPNTQYF. The CDR3 bases are TGTGCCAGCAGACCACTAGCGGGAGGGCCAAATACGCAGTATTTT.

The CDR3 loop reads CASSQPGQINSPLHF. DNA for the CDR3: TGTGCCAGCAGCCAGCCGGGACAGATTAATTCACCCCTCCACTTT. The chain carries TRBV28 and TRBJ1-6; 7 bases map to TRBD1. V shed 6 bases, J shed 6 bases, and the junction held 8 bases outside the gene matches. CDR3 size: 15 residues. Looked up from germline, CDR1 is MDHEN and CDR2 is SYDVKM.

This clonotype has a handful of counts. The chain joins TRBV24-1 to TRBJ1-2; D is ambiguous. Trimming removed 4 bases at V and 5 bases at J, with 13 bases between. Germline CDR1 reads KGHDR; CDR2 reads SFDVKD. This CDR3 spans 14 amino acids. Here the CDR3 reads CATSEASRGYGYTF. As DNA, the CDR3 is TGTGCCACCAGTGAAGCCTCTCGTGGGTATGGCTACACCTTC.

Many counts were recorded for this clonotype. The J gene is TRBJ1-3, the V gene TRBV12-3 or TRBV12-4; D gene unclear. Trimming removed 6 bases from V and 0 bases from J, with 6 bases in between. This CDR3 has 13 residues. CDR3 DNA sequence: TGTGCCAGCAGACGACTCTCTGGAAACACCATATATTTT. It is translated as CASRRLSGNTIYF.

In its sample, this clonotype was seen a few times. The chain recombines TRBV5-1 with TRBJ2-2; 9 nucleotides align to TRBD2. The germline gives CDR1 SGHRS, CDR2 YFSETQ. The CDR3 is made up of 13 amino acids. Trimming cost V 7 bases and J 5 bases; bases outside gene matches: 3. CDR3: CASGLARTGELFF. In nucleotides, the CDR3 is TGCGCCAGCGGACTAGCGCGGACCGGGGAGCTGTTTTTT. Full variable domain (outside the CDR3, taken from reference TRBV5-1 and TRBJ2-2): KAGVTQTPRYLIKTRGQQVTLSCSPISGHRSVSWYQQTPGQGLQFLFEYFSETQRNKGNFPGRFSGRQFSNSRSEMNVSTLELGDSALYLCASGLARTGELFFGEGSRLTVL.

This clonotype occurred a few times. This chain links TRBV9 with TRBJ1-2; 7 bases are shared with TRBD1. The CDR3 sequence is 15 residues long. CDR1 and CDR2 (germline): SGDLS, YYNGEE. With V trimmed by 4 bases and J by 5 bases, 11 bases remained unmatched. CDR3 sequence: CASSSPGGQRYGYTF. The CDR3 region has the DNA TGTGCCAGCAGCTCTCCAGGGGGGCAGCGATATGGCTACACCTTC.

This clonotype was observed a few times. V and J are TRBV24-1 and TRBJ2-3; tentative D call: TRBD2 (6 bases). Trimming stripped 4 bases from V and 0 bases from J, with 10 bases between. The length of the CDR3 is 15 residues. Germline V CDR1 and CDR2: KGHDR, SFDVKD. The CDR3: CATSESGTSTDTQYF. For the CDR3, the DNA is TGTGCCACCAGTGAATCCGGGACTAGCACAGATACGCAGTATTTT.

This clonotype was counted a few times. The genes are TRBV20-1 and TRBJ2-5; tentative D call: TRBD1 (6 bases). CDR3 length equals 14 residues. Germline V lookup: CDR1 DFQATT, CDR2 SNEGSKA (reference sequence). Trimming shortened V by 3 bases and J by 2 bases, and 13 bases separated the two germline ends. The CDR3 DNA sequence: TGCAGTGCTAGGCCCACAGGGATACAAGAGACCCAGTACTTC. Protein sequence: CSARPTGIQETQYF.

This clonotype was picked up many times. This rearrangement joins TRBV10-3 to TRBJ2-1, with D perhaps TRBD2 (5 bases). There are 17 residues in the CDR3. V dropped 3 bases and J dropped 1 base, with 16 bases sitting between them. Germline CDR1 and CDR2: ENHRY and SYGVKD. CDR3 DNA sequence: TGTGCCATCAGTGACTTATTCGGGGAAAAATCCTACAATGAGCAGTTCTTC. As protein: CAISDLFGEKSYNEQFF.

A few counts support this clonotype. This chain uses TRBV5-1 with TRBJ2-7; D is unresolved. Per germline, CDR1 SGHRS and CDR2 YFSETQ. This CDR3 region has 16 residues. V gave up 0 bases and J gave up 0 bases, with 13 bases separating them. CDR3 DNA sequence: TGCGCCAGCAGCTTGGGCGGCAGTATGAACTCCTACGAGCAGTACTTC. It yields the protein CASSLGGSMNSYEQYF.

The chain links TRBV6-5 to TRBJ2-2, with 11 bases lining up with TRBD1. Germline CDR1 is MNHEY and CDR2 is SVGAGI. CDR3 length equals 16 residues. The trim removed 2 bases at V and 2 bases at J, leaving 1 base unmatched. The CDR3 DNA reads as TGTGCCAGCAGTTACGGGACAGGGGGTAACACCGGGGAGCTGTTTTTT. Translated: CASSYGTGGNTGELFF.

This chain uses TRBV9 with TRBJ1-4; D ambiguous. Germline V gives CDR1 SGDLS, CDR2 YYNGEE. This CDR3 spans 15 amino acids. V was clipped by 3 bases and J by 0 bases, with 9 bases between them. CDR3: CASSDRPATNEKLFF. The DNA of the CDR3 is TGTGCCAGCAGCGACAGACCTGCAACTAATGAAAAACTGTTTTTT.

This clonotype came up a few times. This chain uses TRBV12-3 or TRBV12-4 with TRBJ2-1; no reliable D call. Trimming cost V 3 bases and J 5 bases, with 8 bases left between them. This CDR3 is built from 13 residues. CDR3 bases: TGTGCCAGCAGTTTTATAGTAGACAATGAGCAGTTCTTC. Its translation: CASSFIVDNEQFF.

This clonotype was found a few times. The V gene is TRBV9, the J gene TRBJ2-6; TRBD1 is a possible D gene (6 bases). The V gene lost 3 bases and the J gene lost 0 bases, with 19 bases spanning the gap. The CDR3 totals 19 residues. Germline V gives CDR1 SGDLS, CDR2 YYNGEE. CDR3 coding DNA: TGTGCCAGCAGCGCGCACAGGGTCGGCATCTTCTCTGGGGCCAACGTCCTGACTTTC. This sequence encodes CASSAHRVGIFSGANVLTF.